These 32 T cell receptor beta chains came from one sample sequenced in a study of beta chain features in type 1 diabetes. Sequenced material consisted of expressed TCRB transcripts (all of the isolated RNA was reverse transcribed). TCRdb keeps only in-frame clones here, not all; method: immunoSEQ multiplex PCR. Of hundreds of thousands of clones in the sample, roughly 15% were seen once. Specimen: naive CD4+ T cells from blood. The source is a woman aged 18-29 years in good health.

This clone appeared a few times. This chain joins TRBV19 and TRBJ2-1; 8 nucleotides align to TRBD2. The trim removed 7 bases at V and 6 bases at J, leaving 8 bases unmatched. Germline values: CDR1 LNHDA, CDR2 SQIVND (reference sequence). CDR3 length: 14 residues. The CDR3: CASNLAGLANEQFF. The CDR3 DNA follows: TGTGCCAGTAATCTAGCGGGTCTTGCCAATGAGCAGTTCTTC. The variable domain in full, with the rest retrieved from reference TRBV19 and TRBJ2-1, is DGGITQSPKYLFRKEGQNVTLSCEQNLNHDAMYWYRQDPGQGLRLIYYSQIVNDFQKGDIAEGYSVSREKKESFPLTVTSAQKNPTAFYLCASNLAGLANEQFFGPGTRLTVL.

The chain employs TRBV5-6 and TRBJ1-2, with TRBD1 identical over 7 bases. The V segment lost 4 bases and the J segment 6 bases; nucleotides outside the gene matches: 9. Germline CDR1 is SGHDT and CDR2 is YYEEEE. This CDR3 region has 14 residues. The DNA for the CDR3 is TGTGCCAGCAGCCTCGTTGACAGGGCGAATGGCTACACCTTC. It translates to CASSLVDRANGYTF.

The J gene is TRBJ1-4, the V gene TRBV5-1; D might be TRBD1 (6 bases). Per germline, CDR1 SGHRS and CDR2 YFSETQ. The ends were cut back, 2 bases at V and 5 bases at J, with 10 bases in the middle. CDR3 length: 14 residues. The CDR3 region has the DNA TGCGCCAGCAGCTTATGGGACAAGAATGAAAAACTGTTTTTT. Protein sequence: CASSLWDKNEKLFF.

This clone has just a few counts. The chain employs TRBV28 and TRBJ1-2; possibly TRBD1 for D (6 bases). The CDR3 is 14 amino acids. V lost 7 bases and J lost 4, with 16 bases in between. Germline loops: CDR1 MDHEN, CDR2 SYDVKM. The CDR3 sequence: CASIEGDNFYGYTF. The CDR3 nucleotides read TGTGCCAGCATAGAAGGGGACAATTTCTATGGCTACACCTTC.

V and J are TRBV2 and TRBJ2-5; D remains ambiguous. Germline values: CDR1 SNHLY, CDR2 FYNNEI. This CDR3 has 11 amino acids. V lost 3 bases to trimming and J lost 5 bases, with 4 bases between them. The CDR3 loop is CASSDFETQYF. CDR3 coding DNA: TGTGCCAGCAGTGATTTCGAGACCCAGTACTTC.

This chain uses TRBV10-2 with TRBJ2-5, with a possible D match to TRBD2 (6 bases). V was cut by 4 bases and J by 5 bases, with 14 bases left in between. The germline gives CDR1 WSHSY, CDR2 SAAADI. The CDR3 spans 14 residues. The CDR3, as DNA: TGCGCCAGCAGTGTTTTCGGGGCGGGGGAGACCCAGTACTTC. As protein: CASSVFGAGETQYF.

On this clone: At one of its ends the junction is not consistent with the germline gene, which may arise from a read error. The V call is TRBV11-2, the J call TRBJ2-7; no clear D. The CDR3 totals 13 residues. The germline gives CDR1 SGHAT, CDR2 FQNNGV. CDR3: CASSNAGSYGQYF. Written as DNA, the CDR3 is TGTGCCAGCAGTAATGCCGGCTCCTACGGGCAGTACTTC.

This rearrangement joins TRBV29-1 to TRBJ2-3; no clear D gene. CDR3 length: 13 residues. Trimming removed 7 bases from V and 2 bases from J, with 13 bases in between. Germline V gene lookup returns CDR1 SQVTM and CDR2 ANQGSEA. CDR3: CSADFQYTDTQYF. CDR3 in DNA: TGCAGCGCTGACTTCCAGTACACAGATACGCAGTATTTT.

This clone has just one count. The chain carries TRBV5-6 and TRBJ1-2; D is unclear. The CDR3 is 15 amino acids. Germline loops: CDR1 SGHDT, CDR2 YYEEEE. The germline V and J ends were trimmed by 4 bases and 7 bases, with 20 bases remaining between them. The CDR3: CASSGGSGRWGGYTF. The DNA for the CDR3 is TGTGCCAGCAGCGGAGGATCAGGCCGGTGGGGTGGCTACACCTTC.

This clone was counted a few times. The rearrangement links TRBV5-4 to TRBJ1-1, with D perhaps matching TRBD1 (6 bases). The V gene's germline CDR1 is SGHNT and CDR2 YYREEE (reference sequence). Trimming took off 3 bases at V and 7 bases at J, with 22 bases between the two ends. The CDR3 totals 16 residues. CDR3 sequence (DNA): TGTGCCAGCAGCTCCGGCAGGGGACCGAAGGGGGGTGAAGCTTTCTTT. Protein product: CASSSGRGPKGGEAFF.

The chain joins TRBV7-9 to TRBJ2-1; D gene unclear. Trimming pared 5 bases from V and 7 bases from J, leaving 6 bases between. Per the germline V gene, CDR1 is SEHNR and CDR2 is FQNEAQ (reference sequence). This CDR3 contains 11 residues. CDR3 nucleotides: TGTGCCAGCAGCACAAAGAATGAGCAGTTCTTC. Amino acid sequence: CASSTKNEQFF. The full variable domain, completed using reference TRBV7-9 and TRBJ2-1, is DTGVSQNPRHKITKRGQNVTFRCDPISEHNRLYWYRQTLGQGPEFLTYFQNEAQLEKSRLLSDRFSAERPKGSFSTLEIQRTEQGDSAMYLCASSTKNEQFFGPGTRLTVL.

The chain carries TRBV6-6 and TRBJ2-7; 13 bases are shared with TRBD2. The V gene's germline CDR1 is MNHNY and CDR2 SVGAGI (reference sequence). CDR3 length: 15 amino acids. The J segment lost 3 bases and the V segment lost 5 bases, leaving 4 bases of the junction unmatched. CDR3 loop: CASSEGLAGIYEQYF. The DNA of the CDR3 is TGTGCCAGCAGTGAGGGACTAGCGGGAATCTACGAGCAGTACTTC.

This clone was counted a few times. The chain uses TRBV4-1 and TRBJ1-1, with D unclear. Looked up from germline, CDR1 is MGHRA and CDR2 is YSYEKL. There are 14 residues in the CDR3. The V gene lost 7 bases and the J gene lost 4 bases, with 16 bases spanning the gap. The CDR3 loop is CASTHTLGVTEAFF. CDR3 bases: TGCGCCAGCACCCATACCCTGGGTGTCACTGAAGCTTTCTTT.

The chain joins TRBV5-4 to TRBJ2-6; D gene ambiguous. The CDR3 runs 14 residues. The germline gives CDR1 SGHNT, CDR2 YYREEE (reference sequence). Trimming took off 4 bases at V and 1 base at J, with 6 bases between the two ends. CDR3: CASSRISGANVLTF. In DNA form, the CDR3 reads TGTGCCAGCAGCCGCATATCTGGGGCCAACGTCCTGACTTTC.

V is TRBV2 and J is TRBJ1-5, with D hard to call. Germline-derived CDR1 and CDR2 are SNHLY and FYNNEI. V was trimmed by 6 bases and J by 0 bases, leaving 12 bases between them. The CDR3 contains 15 residues. CDR3 protein: CASSPMMYSNQPQHF. CDR3 sequence (DNA): TGTGCCAGCAGCCCTATGATGTATAGCAATCAGCCCCAGCATTTT.

This clone has a single count. The V call is TRBV5-1, the J call TRBJ1-1; TRBD1 is a possible D gene (5 bases). Germline V gives CDR1 SGHRS, CDR2 YFSETQ. Trimming cost V 0 bases and J 4 bases, with 10 bases left between them. This CDR3 region has 14 residues. CDR3 in amino acids: CASSLVLGGTEAFF. The CDR3 region has the DNA TGCGCCAGCAGCTTGGTGTTGGGGGGCACTGAAGCTTTCTTT.

This clone was counted a few times. The germline gene is not matched at one end of the junction; a read error may be the cause. This chain uses TRBV7-3 with TRBJ2-2, with a weak D call TRBD2 (5 bases). CDR3 length: 14 residues. Germline lookup yields CDR1 SGHTA and CDR2 FQGTGA. The chain's CDR3 is CASSLALNTGELLF. CDR3 sequence (DNA): TGTGCCAGCAGCTTAGCCTTAAACACCGGGGAGCTGCTTTTT. The complete variable domain, with remaining parts taken from reference TRBV7-3 and TRBJ2-2, reads GAGVSQTPSNKVTEKGKYVELRCDPISGHTALYWYRQSLGQGPEFLIYFQGTGAADDSGLPNDRFFAVRPEGSVSTLKIQRTERGDSAVYLCASSLALNTGELLFGEGSRLTVL.

This clone was seen a handful of times. The chain combines TRBV6-5 with TRBJ2-1; 7 positions agree with TRBD1. Germline V gives CDR1 MNHEY, CDR2 SVGAGI. The junction had 6 bases not matched to a gene; V was cut back by 2 bases and J by 8 bases. This CDR3 spans 14 amino acids. CDR3 sequence reads: CASSYNRGSDEQFF. CDR3 nucleotides: TGTGCCAGCAGTTACAACAGGGGCTCGGATGAGCAGTTCTTC.

J is TRBJ1-5 and V is TRBV7-2, with 7 nucleotides matching TRBD1. With V trimmed by 5 bases and J by 7 bases, 5 bases remained unmatched. CDR1 and CDR2 from the germline V gene are SGHTA and FQGNSA. The CDR3 extends over 13 amino acids. The DNA for the CDR3 is TGTGCCAGCAGCCAGGGACAGAGACAGCCCCAGCATTTT. Residues: CASSQGQRQPQHF.

This clone has just a few counts. The V gene is TRBV28, the J gene TRBJ2-7, with D hard to call. The V gene lost 8 bases and the J gene lost 2 bases, with 13 bases spanning the gap. Germline assignment: CDR1 MDHEN and CDR2 SYDVKM. The CDR3 contains 13 residues. CDR3 residues: CASLAPHTYEQYF. CDR3 nucleotide sequence: TGTGCCAGCCTCGCCCCCCACACCTACGAGCAGTACTTC. Full variable domain (outside the CDR3, taken from reference TRBV28 and TRBJ2-7): DVKVTQSSRYLVKRTGEKVFLECVQDMDHENMFWYRQDPGLGLRLIYFSYDVKMKEKGDIPEGYSVSREKKERFSLILESASTNQTSMYLCASLAPHTYEQYFGPGTRLTVT.

The chain employs TRBV6-5 and TRBJ1-4; 9 nucleotides agree with TRBD1. Losses at the gene ends were 0 bases for V and 6 bases for J; bases not matched to a gene: 2. Germline CDR1 is MNHEY and CDR2 is SVGAGI. The CDR3 spans 15 residues. CDR3 loop: CASSYSGQGYEKLFF. The DNA for the CDR3 is TGTGCCAGCAGTTACTCGGGACAGGGATATGAAAAACTGTTTTTT.

This clone has more than one count but fewer than ten. The V call is TRBV2, the J call TRBJ1-5, with TRBD1 as a possible D gene (6 bases). The germline gives CDR1 SNHLY, CDR2 FYNNEI. CDR3 length: 13 residues. Trimming stripped 8 bases from V and 9 bases from J, with 17 bases between. Here the CDR3 DNA reads TGTGCCAGCGGGACACGGAGTTTTCGGCCCCAGCATTTT. Its translation is CASGTRSFRPQHF.

This clone was seen more than once but under ten times. The chain carries TRBV5-1 and TRBJ2-7; D gene unclear. The CDR3 is made up of 16 amino acids. Trimming left V 0 bases short and J 0 bases short, with 13 bases between. Germline loops: CDR1 SGHRS, CDR2 YFSETQ. Here the CDR3 reads CASSLELPSSSYEQYF. The CDR3 coding sequence is TGCGCCAGCAGCTTGGAACTACCGTCCAGCTCCTACGAGCAGTACTTC.

The chain recombines TRBV18 with TRBJ2-7; possible D gene TRBD1, 8 bases. This CDR3 is built from 15 residues. The germline V gene encodes CDR1 KGHSH and CDR2 LQKENI. Trimming shortened V by 0 bases and J by 7 bases, and 16 bases separated the two germline ends. The CDR3 here is CASSPPWTGTMEQYF. Here the CDR3 DNA reads TGTGCCAGCTCACCACCCTGGACAGGGACTATGGAGCAGTACTTC.

Only a few counts were recorded for this clone. The rearrangement links TRBV14 to TRBJ2-2, with D maybe TRBD2 (6 bases). V lost 3 bases and J 4 bases, leaving 12 bases between the germline ends. Germline V gene lookup returns CDR1 SGHDN and CDR2 FVKESK. There are 15 residues in the CDR3. CDR3 in DNA: TGTGCCAGCAGCCAGGGGGACTCCTTCACCGGGGAGCTGTTTTTT. Translating gives CASSQGDSFTGELFF.

V is TRBV7-3 and J is TRBJ2-1; 12 nucleotides align to TRBD1. This CDR3 has 15 residues. The ends lost 5 bases at V and 7 bases at J; junction bases unmatched: 6. CDR1 and CDR2 (germline): SGHTA, FQGTGA. This chain's CDR3 is CASSPGTGGMNEQFF. The CDR3 nucleotides read TGTGCCAGCAGCCCGGGGACAGGGGGCATGAATGAGCAGTTCTTC.

The rearrangement joins TRBV9 to TRBJ1-1; the D is unclear. CDR1 is SGDLS, CDR2 YYNGEE, per germline. The V end was cut by 0 bases, the J end by 7 bases, with 13 bases between. The CDR3 extends over 14 amino acids. DNA for the CDR3: TGTGCCAGCAGCGTAGCCCTGACTGGCGGTGAAGCTTTCTTT. Protein sequence: CASSVALTGGEAFF.

This clone turned up a few times. The rearrangement uses TRBV7-9 and TRBJ2-2; 8 bases fit TRBD2. With 4 bases clipped from V and 0 bases from J, the junction kept 4 bases outside the gene matches. CDR3 length: 16 amino acids. Germline V gene data show CDR1 as SEHNR and CDR2 as FQNEAQ (reference sequence). The CDR3: CASSSPSGSNTGELFF. Here the CDR3 DNA reads TGTGCCAGCAGCTCTCCTAGCGGGTCGAACACCGGGGAGCTGTTTTTT.

The V and J genes are TRBV14 and TRBJ2-6, with D perhaps TRBD2 (5 bases). The ends were cut back, 1 base at V and 0 bases at J, with 7 bases in the middle. Germline V gene sequence: CDR1 SGHDN, CDR2 FVKESK. The CDR3 is 16 residues long. This CDR3 is CASSQVGSSGANVLTF. The CDR3 DNA sequence: TGTGCCAGCAGCCAAGTTGGGAGCTCTGGGGCCAACGTCCTGACTTTC.

This clone was counted a few times. The chain joins TRBV18 to TRBJ2-1; no firm D call. The CDR3 loop spans 16 amino acids. CDR1 and CDR2 (germline): KGHSH, LQKENI. Trimming cost V 0 bases and J 9 bases, with 18 bases left between them. The CDR3 protein is CASSPPGRDASGEQFF. In nucleotides, the CDR3 is TGTGCCAGCTCACCACCCGGTAGGGATGCGAGTGGTGAGCAGTTCTTC. Looking up the rest from reference TRBV18 and TRBJ2-1 gives the full variable domain: NAGVMQNPRHLVRRRGQEARLRCSPMKGHSHVYWYRQLPEEGLKFMVYLQKENIIDESGMPKERFSAEFPKEGPSILRIQQVVRGDSAAYFCASSPPGRDASGEQFFGPGTRLTVL.

V gene TRBV28 combines with J gene TRBJ2-7; D not resolved. The V end lost 1 base, the J end lost 6 bases, and 10 bases lay between the germline ends. Looked up from germline, CDR1 is MDHEN and CDR2 is SYDVKM. The CDR3 runs 13 residues. The CDR3 bases are TGTGCCAGCAGTTTATCCCAGACGGGCGAGCAGTACTTC. The encoded protein is CASSLSQTGEQYF. The whole variable domain, remainder taken from reference TRBV28 and TRBJ2-7, is DVKVTQSSRYLVKRTGEKVFLECVQDMDHENMFWYRQDPGLGLRLIYFSYDVKMKEKGDIPEGYSVSREKKERFSLILESASTNQTSMYLCASSLSQTGEQYFGPGTRLTVT.

This clone has more than one count but fewer than ten. This chain uses TRBV5-1 with TRBJ2-7; D tentatively reads TRBD1 or TRBD2 (6 bases each). Germline assignment: CDR1 SGHRS and CDR2 YFSETQ. V was clipped by 1 base and J by 3 bases, with 17 bases between them. The CDR3 extends over 16 amino acids. DNA for the CDR3: TGCGCCAGCAGCTTGCGGGGGTCGGACAGTCTCTACGAGCAGTACTTC. Encoded protein: CASSLRGSDSLYEQYF.